This T cell receptor beta chain is drawn from a study of T-cell memory formation after mild COVID-19. Study overall: The study found TCR clusters largely donor specific.

This clonotype was seen a few times. CDR3 length: 15 amino acids. Germline values: CDR1 LGHNA, CDR2 YSLEER. The V and J ends lost 1 base and 2 bases respectively, with 12 bases between them. TCRdb recomputed calls from the 5' RACE reads with MiXCR, one row per CDR3 protein. This table has 300,000 to 400,000 distinct CDR3 sequences, 20% to 25% appearing once. Material: PBMCs or a T cell subset sorted from them (not recorded which). The sequence came from an adult woman who had mild COVID-19 (a few samples of this study predate the infection). Cell type and time point are not known. The chain uses TRBV4-3 and TRBJ2-7; D remains ambiguous. Written as DNA, the CDR3 is TGCGCCAGCAGCCAAGCAGCGCTTGCGACCTACGAGCAGTACTTC. Translating it yields CASSQAALATYEQYF.